The sequence of this T cell receptor beta chain was determined in a study of blood T cell repertoires in COVID-19. As for the study in general: Spain, Italy and the United States supplied samples that represented acute and convalescent COVID-19.

Original processing methods: Quantification of nucleated cells was approximated via reference gene primer amplification. Some clones are missing from TCRdb's copy, which holds only in-frame ones; the method was immunoSEQ multiplex PCR. D and trimming come from the DNA, and the V and J calls and clone size come from that table. The sample has hundreds of thousands of clones; around 83% are singletons. In germline, CDR1 is SGHRS, CDR2 YFSETQ. CDR3 length: 14 amino acids. With 4 bases removed from V and 1 base from J, the gap between germline ends came to 11 bases. The clonotype was recovered from a woman in her 50s with acute or convalescent COVID-19. The sample was peripheral blood. This chain links TRBV5-1 with TRBJ2-5; perhaps TRBD1 as D (6 bases). In DNA, the CDR3 is TGCGCCAGCAGCCTCCGGGACATCCAAGAGACCCAGTACTTC. Amino acid sequence: CASSLRDIQETQYF.